Shown below are 19 T cell receptor beta chains from a single sample sequenced in a study of blood T cell repertoires in COVID-19. Generated by immunoSEQ multiplex PCR, the TCRdb table keeps only in-frame clones and is missing some. This table holds some 330,000 clones, just over 85% found once. Input material: PBMCs or T cells enriched from blood (not recorded which). These receptor sequences come from a young man who had recovered from COVID-19.

V is TRBV19 and J is TRBJ1-6; D ambiguous. CDR1 LNHDA and CDR2 SQIVND come from the germline V gene (reference sequence). The CDR3 runs 15 residues. The V gene lost 5 bases and the J gene lost 0 bases, with 8 bases spanning the gap. This chain's CDR3 is CASSPLSSYNSPLHF. DNA of the CDR3: TGTGCCAGTAGTCCCTTGAGCTCCTATAATTCACCCCTCCACTTT.

The chain couples TRBV18 to TRBJ1-2; perhaps TRBD1 as D (6 bases). CDR3 size: 16 residues. Trimming removed 0 bases at V and 1 base at J, with 12 bases between. Germline V lookup: CDR1 KGHSH, CDR2 LQKENI. The DNA for the CDR3 is TGTGCCAGCTCACCACCACAGGGCCTTAGTAACTATGGCTACACCTTC. Translated, it gives CASSPPQGLSNYGYTF.

A few counts support this clone. The CDR3 protein is CASSYPGRAGGELFF. CDR3 DNA: TGCGCCAGCAGCTACCCGGGGAGAGCCGGCGGGGAGCTGTTTTTT. The rearrangement links TRBV4-1 to TRBJ2-2, with D possibly matching TRBD2 (5 bases). Germline lookup yields CDR1 MGHRA and CDR2 YSYEKL. The CDR3 has 15 residues. With 5 bases removed from V and 7 bases from J, the gap between germline ends came to 17 bases.

The chain links TRBV9 to TRBJ1-2, with D tentatively TRBD1 (6 bases). From germline, CDR1 is SGDLS and CDR2 YYNGEE. The CDR3 loop spans 14 amino acids. Trimming pared 0 bases from V and 4 bases from J, leaving 10 bases between. The CDR3 is CASSVEGVGYGYTF. DNA of the CDR3: TGTGCCAGCAGCGTAGAGGGGGTCGGCTATGGCTACACCTTC.

The rearrangement uses TRBV25-1 and TRBJ1-2; D unresolved. Trimming removed 0 bases at V and 7 bases at J, with 15 bases between. The CDR3 extends over 15 amino acids. The germline V gene encodes CDR1 MGHDK and CDR2 SYGVNS. CDR3 nucleotides: TGTGCCAGCAGTGAATATGGAGGAGGAAGTACTGGCTACACCTTC. It codes for CASSEYGGGSTGYTF.

This chain links TRBV18 with TRBJ1-2; D might be TRBD1 (6 bases). V was cut by 2 bases and J by 2 bases, with 15 bases left in between. This CDR3 has 16 amino acids. CDR1 KGHSH and CDR2 LQKENI come from the germline V gene. The CDR3 region is CASSPSSNRANYGYTF. CDR3 nucleotides: TGTGCCAGCTCACCATCTAGCAACAGGGCAAACTATGGCTACACCTTC.

In DNA form, the CDR3 reads TGTGCCAGCAGCTTAGACCCCGGCAATGAGCAGTTCTTC. This sequence encodes CASSLDPGNEQFF. The chain carries TRBV7-2 and TRBJ2-1; unclear D gene. The ends were cut back, 1 base at V and 6 bases at J, with 7 bases in the middle. This CDR3 comprises 13 residues. Germline values: CDR1 SGHTA, CDR2 FQGNSA.

The V call is TRBV16, the J call TRBJ1-4; no reliable D call. This CDR3 has 14 residues. V lost 2 bases and J lost 8, with 12 bases in between. The germline CDR1 and CDR2 sequences are KGHSY and FQNENV. CDR3 nucleotides: TGTGCCAGCAGCCAAACGTCCGGCGGGGAAAAACTGTTTTTT. This encodes CASSQTSGGEKLFF. Combining the CDR3 with reference TRBV16 and TRBJ1-4 gives the whole variable domain GEEVAQTPKHLVRGEGQKAKLYCAPIKGHSYVFWYQQVLKNEFKFLISFQNENVFDETGMPKERFSAKCLPNSPCSLEIQATKLEDSAVYFCASSQTSGGEKLFFGSGTQLSVL.

The V gene is TRBV9, the J gene TRBJ1-1, with 7 bases fitting TRBD1. V lost 5 bases, J lost 1 base, and 11 bases stayed unmatched. The CDR3 has 16 amino acids. The germline V gene encodes CDR1 SGDLS and CDR2 YYNGEE. The CDR3 sequence is CASRGEKQGPNTEAFF. The DNA of the CDR3 is TGTGCCAGCAGGGGGGAGAAACAGGGGCCGAACACTGAAGCTTTCTTT.

The chain is built from TRBV21-1 and TRBJ1-1; TRBD1 is the table's D call and was not checked against the DNA. TRBV21-1 constitutes a pseudogene. This CDR3 is 14 amino acids long. The CDR3: CASSKVRAVAEAFF. CDR3 DNA sequence: TGTGCCAGCAGCAAAGTCAGGGCGGTGGCTGAAGCTTTCTTT.

The chain links TRBV5-4 to TRBJ2-3, with 9 positions matching TRBD2. Looked up from germline, CDR1 is SGHNT and CDR2 is YYREEE (reference sequence). The V segment lost 0 bases and the J segment 2 bases; nucleotides outside the gene matches: 13. The CDR3 covers 19 residues. CDR3 sequence reads: CASSLGLRYSGGNTDTQYF. The DNA of the CDR3 is TGTGCCAGCAGCTTGGGCCTACGCTATAGCGGGGGAAACACAGATACGCAGTATTTT.

V gene TRBV5-4 combines with J gene TRBJ2-7; tentative D call: TRBD1 (6 bases). Germline CDR1 is SGHNT and CDR2 is YYREEE (reference sequence). Trimming cost V 3 bases and J 6 bases, with 10 bases left between them. The CDR3 consists of 12 residues. The CDR3 sequence is CASSWGPREQYF. CDR3 in DNA: TGTGCCAGCAGCTGGGGGCCCCGCGAGCAGTACTTC.

This chain links TRBV19 with TRBJ1-2; TRBD1 matches at 7 bases. Germline assignment: CDR1 LNHDA and CDR2 SQIVND (reference sequence). The CDR3 length is 11 residues. V lost 7 bases to trimming and J lost 8 bases; unmatched junction nucleotides: 4. CDR3 loop: CASTTGWGYTF. The CDR3 region has the DNA TGTGCCAGTACGACAGGGTGGGGCTACACCTTC.

The chain couples TRBV7-9 to TRBJ1-2; 9 nucleotides agree with TRBD1. Trimming took 0 bases from V and 2 from J; bases not matched to a gene: 4. The CDR3 has 16 amino acids. Germline CDR1 SEHNR, CDR2 FQNEAQ (reference sequence). The CDR3 DNA reads as TGTGCCAGCAGCTTAGCAGGGACAGGGACGAACTATGGCTACACCTTC. This encodes CASSLAGTGTNYGYTF.

This chain links TRBV2 with TRBJ1-1; D is uncertain. Germline loops: CDR1 SNHLY, CDR2 FYNNEI. The CDR3 length is 13 residues. The V end lost 3 bases, the J end lost 4 bases, and 9 bases lay between the germline ends. CDR3 amino acids: CASSDPGTTEAFF. CDR3 nucleotides: TGTGCCAGCAGTGATCCAGGAACCACTGAAGCTTTCTTT. The full variable domain, rest sourced from reference TRBV2 and TRBJ1-1, is EPEVTQTPSHQVTQMGQEVILRCVPISNHLYFYWYRQILGQKVEFLVSFYNNEISEKSEIFDDQFSVERPDGSNFTLKIRSTKLEDSAMYFCASSDPGTTEAFFGQGTRLTVV.

The rearrangement joins TRBV10-2 to TRBJ2-2; 7 nucleotides agree with TRBD1. The CDR3 contains 14 residues. The germline gives CDR1 WSHSY, CDR2 SAAADI. With V trimmed by 7 bases and J by 3 bases, 5 bases remained unmatched. For the CDR3, the DNA is TGCGCCAGCACCCAGGGGGAAGACACCGGGGAGCTGTTTTTT. Residues: CASTQGEDTGELFF.

This clone was counted only a few times. This sequence joins TRBV2 and TRBJ1-4, with 8 positions matching TRBD1. V dropped 6 bases and J dropped 1; count of bases not matched to a gene: 4. CDR1 and CDR2 (germline): SNHLY, FYNNEI. The CDR3 has 15 residues. The CDR3, as DNA: TGTGCCAGCAGCCGAGACAGGGGAACTAATGAAAAACTGTTTTTT. Residues: CASSRDRGTNEKLFF.

V usage is TRBV6-5 and J usage is TRBJ2-7; the match to TRBD1 covers 8 bases. Germline CDR1 and CDR2: MNHEY and SVGAGI. This CDR3 contains 14 residues. Trimming at V came to 6 bases and at J to 3 bases, leaving 7 bases not matched to a gene. CDR3 sequence: CASREGQANYEQYF. Written as DNA, the CDR3 is TGTGCCAGCAGGGAGGGACAGGCGAACTACGAGCAGTACTTC.

The rearrangement joins TRBV28 to TRBJ1-6; 7 bases are shared with TRBD1. CDR3 size: 15 residues. CDR1 is MDHEN, CDR2 SYDVKM, per germline. V dropped 5 bases and J dropped 10; count of bases not matched to a gene: 11. The CDR3 DNA is TGTGCCAGCAGTCCTGCCGGGACAGCGTCCTCACCCCTCCACTTT. This gives the protein CASSPAGTASSPLHF.